The clone carrying this TCR beta chain was observed a few times. Its antigen is undetermined. The sample is drawn from a study of T-cell reconstitution after alpha-beta-depleted transplantation in children. Broader study findings: In some patients, recipient T cells and intrathymic progenitors surviving conditioning explained high day-60 diversity. Alpha-beta T cells about two months after transplant reportedly derived from several hundred expanded graft clones.

Unique molecular identifiers featured in how the TCRbeta library was prepared. TCRdb itself ran the PCR reads through MiXCR, one entry per CDR3 protein. The table has about 1,000,000 distinct CDR3 sequences, roughly 31% seen once. Sequenced here: PBMCs, mostly from graft donor cells, sampled 360 days after TCRalphabeta/CD19-depleted stem cell transplant. The TCR comes from a boy in the first two years of life who had a stem cell transplant for SCID, so the T cells may come from the graft donor.

CDR3 in DNA: TGTGCCACCAGTCCGACGGACTTAGGGCATATTAGGAACACCGGGGAGCTGTTTTTT. Residues: CATSPTDLGHIRNTGELFF. The rearrangement links TRBV24-1 to TRBJ2-2; D perhaps matches TRBD2 (5 bases). Per the germline V gene, CDR1 is KGHDR and CDR2 is SFDVKD. CDR3 length: 19 amino acids. V gave up 6 bases and J gave up 1 base, with 23 bases separating them.